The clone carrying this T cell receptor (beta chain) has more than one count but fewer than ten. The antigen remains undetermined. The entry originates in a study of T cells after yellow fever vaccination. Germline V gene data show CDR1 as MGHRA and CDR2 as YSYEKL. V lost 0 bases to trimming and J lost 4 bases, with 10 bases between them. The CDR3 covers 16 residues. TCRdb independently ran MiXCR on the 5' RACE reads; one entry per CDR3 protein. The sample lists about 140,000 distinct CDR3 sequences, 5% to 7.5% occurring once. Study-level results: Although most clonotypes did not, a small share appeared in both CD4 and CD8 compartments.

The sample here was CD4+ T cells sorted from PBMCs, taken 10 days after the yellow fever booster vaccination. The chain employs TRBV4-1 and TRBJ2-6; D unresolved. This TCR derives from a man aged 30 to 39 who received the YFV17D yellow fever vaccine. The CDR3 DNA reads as TGCGCCAGCAGCCAAGACGTTACGGTCGGGGCCAACGTCCTGACTTTC. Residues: CASSQDVTVGANVLTF.